The 26 T cell receptor beta chains below all came from one sample that was sequenced in a study of cytomegalovirus exposure and HLA in healthy donors. The primer mix had 60 Vbeta and 13 Jbeta primers. Profiling relied on immunoSEQ multiplex PCR, and the TCRdb table lists in-frame clones only, not all of them. The table has 180,000 or so clones, around 80% seen once; the top ten hold about 1.4%. The sequenced material came from PBMCs. Source of these receptors: a girl aged 10-17 years in good health and CMV-seropositive.

The rearrangement uses TRBV10-3 and TRBJ2-7; 9 bases agree with TRBD2. The CDR3 covers 15 residues. Germline V gives CDR1 ENHRY, CDR2 SYGVKD. J gave up 3 bases and V 2 bases, and 5 bases lay outside the gene matches. This chain's CDR3 is CAISESLAGYYEQYF. In DNA, the CDR3 is TGTGCCATCAGTGAGAGTCTAGCGGGGTACTACGAGCAGTACTTC.

This clone was seen a few times. V gene TRBV27 combines with J gene TRBJ2-7, with a possible D match to TRBD2 (6 bases). Looked up from germline, CDR1 is MNHEY and CDR2 is SMNVEV (reference sequence). This CDR3 contains 15 residues. V lost 5 bases and J 5 bases, leaving 19 bases between the germline ends. This chain's CDR3 is CASSALSGERHEQYF. The CDR3 bases are TGTGCCAGCAGTGCCCTTAGCGGCGAGAGGCACGAGCAGTACTTC.

A single count supports this clone. A read error may account for a junction end that differs from germline. The chain couples TRBV6-5 to TRBJ2-1, with 7 positions matching TRBD2. Germline V gene data show CDR1 as MNHEY and CDR2 as SVGAGI. The CDR3 contains 11 residues. The CDR3 DNA is TGTGCCAGCAGCCCCGGGACTAAGCTGATCTTC. It is translated as CASSPGTKLIF.

V usage is TRBV19 and J usage is TRBJ1-5; D is unclear. CDR3 length equals 15 residues. Trimming removed 1 base from V and 0 bases from J, with 7 bases in between. Germline V gene sequence: CDR1 LNHDA, CDR2 SQIVND (reference sequence). This chain's CDR3 is CASSIGGFSNQPQHF. CDR3 bases: TGTGCCAGTAGTATAGGAGGGTTTAGCAATCAGCCCCAGCATTTT.

J is TRBJ1-1 and V is TRBV27; D unresolved. V was pared by 7 bases and J by 4 bases, with 13 bases between. CDR3 length: 13 amino acids. Germline lookup yields CDR1 MNHEY and CDR2 SMNVEV (reference sequence). The CDR3 DNA reads as TGTGCCAGCACCTGGCGGGGAGGCACTGAAGCTTTCTTT. Translation: CASTWRGGTEAFF.

The genes are TRBV7-6 and TRBJ2-1; 10 bases line up with TRBD2. The germline gives CDR1 SGHVS, CDR2 FNYEAQ. Losses at the gene ends were 2 bases for V and 5 bases for J; bases not matched to a gene: 9. The CDR3 consists of 17 residues. The CDR3 DNA follows: TGTGCCAGCAGCTTATTGAGTAGCGGGAGGCTAGACAATGAGCAGTTCTTC. This sequence encodes CASSLLSSGRLDNEQFF.

The chain carries TRBV5-1 and TRBJ2-1, with a weak D call TRBD1 (5 bases). The ends were cut back, 2 bases at V and 3 bases at J, with 9 bases in the middle. Germline V CDR1 and CDR2: SGHRS, YFSETQ. The CDR3 covers 14 residues. The DNA for the CDR3 is TGCGCCAGCAGCTTCGACAGAAGCTACAATGAGCAGTTCTTC. This sequence encodes CASSFDRSYNEQFF. Full variable domain (missing parts from reference TRBV5-1 and TRBJ2-1): KAGVTQTPRYLIKTRGQQVTLSCSPISGHRSVSWYQQTPGQGLQFLFEYFSETQRNKGNFPGRFSGRQFSNSRSEMNVSTLELGDSALYLCASSFDRSYNEQFFGPGTRLTVL.

The genes are TRBV27 and TRBJ1-2, with TRBD1 matching 9 bases. The V segment lost 6 bases and the J segment 7 bases; nucleotides outside the gene matches: 9. The germline V gene has CDR1 MNHEY and CDR2 SMNVEV (reference sequence). The CDR3 has 14 residues. The CDR3 region is CASREDRGVGGYTF. CDR3 DNA sequence: TGTGCCAGCAGGGAGGACAGGGGAGTTGGTGGCTACACCTTC.

This clone was seen more than once but under ten times. V gene TRBV18 combines with J gene TRBJ2-7; weak D call: TRBD1 (5 bases). Between the trimmed V and J ends, which lost 3 bases and 4 bases, there was a span of 13 bases. This CDR3 has 14 amino acids. Germline V lookup: CDR1 KGHSH, CDR2 LQKENI. The CDR3 region has the DNA TGTGCCAGCTCACCCGACAGAATAAGGTACGAGCAGTACTTC. It specifies CASSPDRIRYEQYF.

The chain is built from TRBV5-1 and TRBJ2-1; D unresolved. Germline lookup yields CDR1 SGHRS and CDR2 YFSETQ. The germline V and J ends were trimmed by 1 base and 5 bases, with 10 bases remaining between them. The CDR3 runs 14 residues. CDR3 bases: TGCGCCAGCAGCTTGTCCCCAGAAAACAATGAGCAGTTCTTC. Protein sequence: CASSLSPENNEQFF.

The chain combines TRBV19 with TRBJ2-1; D remains unclear. The CDR3 sequence is 14 residues long. V gave up 3 bases and J gave up 0 bases, with 6 bases separating them. Germline V gene sequence: CDR1 LNHDA, CDR2 SQIVND (reference sequence). The CDR3 reads CASSIPSSYNEQFF. Here the CDR3 DNA reads TGTGCCAGTAGTATCCCGAGCTCCTACAATGAGCAGTTCTTC.

This clone was recorded a few times. The genes are TRBV6-1 and TRBJ1-5, with 9 bases aligning to TRBD1. This CDR3 comprises 14 residues. The V gene end was trimmed by 1 base and the J gene end by 6 bases; junction bases not matched to a gene: 1. Per germline, CDR1 MNHNS and CDR2 SASEGT. The CDR3, as DNA: TGTGCCAGCAGTGAAGGGACAGGGGTTCAGCCCCAGCATTTT. Translating it yields CASSEGTGVQPQHF.

The J gene is TRBJ2-7, the V gene TRBV5-1, with TRBD2 identical over 7 bases. The germline gives CDR1 SGHRS, CDR2 YFSETQ. V was clipped by 7 bases and J by 4 bases; unmatched bases: 11. This CDR3 spans 14 amino acids. This CDR3 reads CASGEGQEVYEQYF. The CDR3 nucleotides are TGCGCCAGCGGGGAGGGGCAGGAGGTATACGAGCAGTACTTC.

The chain joins TRBV2 to TRBJ1-3; 10 nucleotides match TRBD1. Germline V gene sequence: CDR1 SNHLY, CDR2 FYNNEI. This CDR3 has 15 residues. V dropped 3 bases and J dropped 6; count of bases not matched to a gene: 5. The CDR3 DNA follows: TGTGCCAGCAGTGAGGGGACAGGGGTGATAAACACCATATATTTT. Translation: CASSEGTGVINTIYF.

This clone was seen only once. The chain recombines TRBV30 with TRBJ1-2; no clear D gene. Germline V gene lookup returns CDR1 GTSNPN and CDR2 SVGIG (reference sequence). The germline V and J ends were trimmed by 3 bases and 8 bases, with 19 bases remaining between them. The CDR3 has 14 residues. For the CDR3, the DNA is TGTGCCTGGAGACGCCCCTTGGAGGGTTTGGGCTACACCTTC. Translated, it gives CAWRRPLEGLGYTF.

A few counts support this clone. The rearrangement links TRBV4-2 to TRBJ1-3; D not resolved. Germline assignment: CDR1 LGHNA and CDR2 YNFKEQ. Between the trimmed V and J ends, which lost 2 bases and 0 bases, there was a span of 20 bases. The CDR3 is 19 residues long. This CDR3 is CASSQRLFGIEGSGNTIYF. The CDR3 DNA follows: TGTGCCAGCAGCCAAAGGCTGTTCGGCATTGAGGGCTCTGGAAACACCATATATTTT.

Only one count was recorded for this clone. The chain links TRBV7-9 to TRBJ2-2; 9 bases line up with TRBD2. Trimming took 1 base from V and 4 from J; bases not matched to a gene: 1. This CDR3 has 15 amino acids. Germline V gives CDR1 SEHNR, CDR2 FQNEAQ (reference sequence). CDR3 sequence (DNA): TGTGCCAGCAGCTTAGGTAGCGGGAGCACCGGGGAGCTGTTTTTT. Protein sequence: CASSLGSGSTGELFF.

V and J are TRBV7-2 and TRBJ1-2; a possible D gene is TRBD1 (5 bases). The germline V gene encodes CDR1 SGHTA and CDR2 FQGNSA. V was cut by 4 bases and J by 4 bases, with 28 bases left in between. This CDR3 has 19 residues. CDR3 amino acids: CASSSPTWGGDPPTYGYTF. CDR3 nucleotides: TGTGCCAGCAGCTCCCCTACCTGGGGGGGGGACCCCCCTACCTATGGCTACACCTTC.

The CDR3: CASNRQDRVTEAFF. The CDR3 coding sequence is TGTGCCAGCAACCGACAGGACCGTGTCACTGAAGCTTTCTTT. The V and J genes are TRBV5-5 and TRBJ1-1; possibly TRBD1 for D (6 bases). The V end lost 6 bases, the J end lost 4 bases, and 16 bases lay between the germline ends. CDR1 SGHKS and CDR2 YYEKEE come from the germline V gene (reference sequence). The CDR3 runs to 14 residues. The whole variable domain, filled in from reference TRBV5-5 and TRBJ1-1, reads DAGVTQSPTHLIKTRGQQVTLRCSPISGHKSVSWYQQVLGQGPQFIFQYYEKEERGRGNFPDRFSARQFPNYSSELNVNALLLGDSALYLCASNRQDRVTEAFFGQGTRLTVV.

This chain connects TRBV6-6 to TRBJ1-4; TRBD1 aligns across 10 bases. J was trimmed by 8 bases and V by 6 bases; bases with no gene match: 6. Looked up from germline, CDR1 is MNHNY and CDR2 is SVGAGI (reference sequence). This CDR3 has 14 amino acids. CDR3 nucleotides: TGTGCCAGCAGCCGACAGGGGGCTTGGGAAAAACTGTTTTTT. Its translation: CASSRQGAWEKLFF.

J is TRBJ2-1 and V is TRBV4-2, with 15 bases that match TRBD2. V lost 0 bases, J lost 7 bases, and 10 bases stayed unmatched. The CDR3 totals 19 residues. From germline, CDR1 is LGHNA and CDR2 YNFKEQ. The CDR3 DNA reads TGTGCCAGCAGCCAAGATGGGTATAGGACTAGCGGGAGGGGGAATGAGCAGTTCTTC. As protein: CASSQDGYRTSGRGNEQFF.

CDR3 bases: TGTGCCAGCAGCCCGGGACTTACATACGAGCAGTACTTC. Its translation is CASSPGLTYEQYF. The V gene is TRBV4-2, the J gene TRBJ2-7; a weak D match, TRBD2 (6 bases). This CDR3 comprises 13 residues. The V end lost 4 bases, the J end lost 4 bases, and 11 bases lay between the germline ends. Germline CDR1 is LGHNA and CDR2 is YNFKEQ.

V and J are TRBV30 and TRBJ2-5; 10 bases align to TRBD1. The DNA matches TRBJ2-7 better at its end, which makes the J call doubtful. The germline CDR1 and CDR2 sequences are GTSNPN and SVGIG (reference sequence). The CDR3 loop spans 15 amino acids. CDR3 residues: CAWRIGTGAAYEQYF. The CDR3 bases are TGTGCCTGGAGAATAGGGACAGGGGCTGCCTACGAGCAGTACTTC.

V gene TRBV6-5 combines with J gene TRBJ2-1, with 9 bases matching TRBD1. The junction had 4 bases not matched to a gene; V was cut back by 6 bases and J by 7 bases. The CDR3 sequence is 13 residues long. CDR1 is MNHEY and CDR2 is SVGAGI in the germline V gene. CDR3 nucleotides: TGTGCCAGCAGACGCGGGACAGGGAATGAGCAGTTCTTC. It translates to CASRRGTGNEQFF.

V is TRBV6-5 and J is TRBJ2-4; possibly TRBD1 for D (6 bases). Trimming removed 6 bases at V and 3 bases at J, with 9 bases between. There are 13 residues in the CDR3. The germline gives CDR1 MNHEY, CDR2 SVGAGI. CDR3: CASSPGHKNIQYF. For the CDR3, the DNA is TGTGCCAGCAGCCCGGGACACAAAAACATTCAGTACTTC.

In this sample, this clone turned up a few times. The chain couples TRBV4-3 to TRBJ2-2, with 8 bases that match TRBD1. J was trimmed by 6 bases and V by 4 bases; bases with no gene match: 4. This CDR3 is built from 14 residues. Germline assignment: CDR1 LGHNA and CDR2 YSLEER. This CDR3 is CASSLDRGPGELFF. As DNA, the CDR3 is TGCGCCAGCAGCCTAGACAGGGGCCCCGGGGAGCTGTTTTTT.